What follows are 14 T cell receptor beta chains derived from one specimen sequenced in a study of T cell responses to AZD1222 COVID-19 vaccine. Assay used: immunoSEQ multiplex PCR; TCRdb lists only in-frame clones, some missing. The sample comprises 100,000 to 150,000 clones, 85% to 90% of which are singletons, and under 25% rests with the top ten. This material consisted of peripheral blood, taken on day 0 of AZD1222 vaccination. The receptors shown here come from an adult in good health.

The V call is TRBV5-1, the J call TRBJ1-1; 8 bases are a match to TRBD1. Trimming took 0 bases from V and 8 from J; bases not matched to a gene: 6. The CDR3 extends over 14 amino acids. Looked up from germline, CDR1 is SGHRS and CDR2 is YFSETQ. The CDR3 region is CASSLASGTGEAFF. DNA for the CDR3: TGCGCCAGCAGCTTGGCCTCGGGGACAGGAGAAGCTTTCTTT.

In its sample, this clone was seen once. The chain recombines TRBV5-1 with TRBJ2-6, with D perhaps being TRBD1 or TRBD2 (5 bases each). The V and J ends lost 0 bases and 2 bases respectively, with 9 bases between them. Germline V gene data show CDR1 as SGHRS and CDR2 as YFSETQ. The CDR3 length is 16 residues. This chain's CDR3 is CASSLASGPGANVLTF. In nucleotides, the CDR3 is TGCGCCAGCAGCTTGGCGTCGGGGCCTGGGGCCAACGTCCTGACTTTC.

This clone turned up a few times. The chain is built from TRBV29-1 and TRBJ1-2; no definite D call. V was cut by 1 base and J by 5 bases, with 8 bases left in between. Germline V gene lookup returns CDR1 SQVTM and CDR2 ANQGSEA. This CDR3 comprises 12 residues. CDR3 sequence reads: CSVEANSYGYTF. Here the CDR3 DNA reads TGCAGCGTTGAAGCAAACTCATATGGCTACACCTTC. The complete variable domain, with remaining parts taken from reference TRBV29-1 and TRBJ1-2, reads SAVISQKPSRDICQRGTSLTIQCQVDSQVTMMFWYRQQPGQSLTLIATANQGSEATYESGFVIDKFPISRPNLTFSTLTVSNMSPEDSSIYLCSVEANSYGYTFGSGTRLTVV.

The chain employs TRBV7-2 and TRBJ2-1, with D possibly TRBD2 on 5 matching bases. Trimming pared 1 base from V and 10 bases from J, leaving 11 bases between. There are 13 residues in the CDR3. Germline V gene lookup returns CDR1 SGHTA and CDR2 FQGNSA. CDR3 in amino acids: CASSLVGPGEQFF. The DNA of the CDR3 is TGTGCCAGCAGCTTAGTAGGGCCGGGGGAGCAGTTCTTC.

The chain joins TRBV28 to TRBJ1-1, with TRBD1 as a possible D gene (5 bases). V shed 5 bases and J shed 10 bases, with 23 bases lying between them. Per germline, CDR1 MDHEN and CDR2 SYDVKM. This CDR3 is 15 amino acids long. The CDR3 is CASSPRQGALPGAFF. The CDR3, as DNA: TGTGCCAGCAGTCCAAGACAAGGGGCATTACCTGGAGCTTTCTTT. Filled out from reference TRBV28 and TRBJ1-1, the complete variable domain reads DVKVTQSSRYLVKRTGEKVFLECVQDMDHENMFWYRQDPGLGLRLIYFSYDVKMKEKGDIPEGYSVSREKKERFSLILESASTNQTSMYLCASSPRQGALPGAFFGQGTRLTVV.

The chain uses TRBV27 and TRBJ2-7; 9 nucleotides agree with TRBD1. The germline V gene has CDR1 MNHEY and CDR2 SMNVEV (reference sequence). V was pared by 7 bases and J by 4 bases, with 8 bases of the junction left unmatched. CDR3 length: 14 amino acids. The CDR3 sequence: CASTTFGQGYEQYF. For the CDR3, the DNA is TGTGCCAGCACCACCTTTGGACAGGGGTACGAGCAGTACTTC.

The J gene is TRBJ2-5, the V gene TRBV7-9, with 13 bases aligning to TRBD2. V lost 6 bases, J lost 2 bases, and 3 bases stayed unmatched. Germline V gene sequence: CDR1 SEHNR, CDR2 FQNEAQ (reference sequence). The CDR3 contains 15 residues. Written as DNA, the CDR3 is TGTGCCAGCAGTCCGGGACTAGCGGGACAAGAGACCCAGTACTTC. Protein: CASSPGLAGQETQYF. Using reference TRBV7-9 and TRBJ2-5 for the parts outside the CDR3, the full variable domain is DTGVSQNPRHKITKRGQNVTFRCDPISEHNRLYWYRQTLGQGPEFLTYFQNEAQLEKSRLLSDRFSAERPKGSFSTLEIQRTEQGDSAMYLCASSPGLAGQETQYFGPGTRLLVL.

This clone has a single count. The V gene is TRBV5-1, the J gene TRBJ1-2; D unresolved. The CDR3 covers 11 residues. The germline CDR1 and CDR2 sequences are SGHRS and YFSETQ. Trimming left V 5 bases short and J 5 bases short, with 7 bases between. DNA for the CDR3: TGCGCCAGCAGGGAAGAGTATGGCTACACCTTC. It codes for CASREEYGYTF.

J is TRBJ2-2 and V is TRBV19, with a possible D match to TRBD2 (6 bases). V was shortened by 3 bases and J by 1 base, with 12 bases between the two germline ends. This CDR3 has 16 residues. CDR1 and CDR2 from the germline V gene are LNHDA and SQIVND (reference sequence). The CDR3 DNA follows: TGTGCCAGTAGTATTGTAGCGGCGCAGAACACCGGGGAGCTGTTTTTT. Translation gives CASSIVAAQNTGELFF.

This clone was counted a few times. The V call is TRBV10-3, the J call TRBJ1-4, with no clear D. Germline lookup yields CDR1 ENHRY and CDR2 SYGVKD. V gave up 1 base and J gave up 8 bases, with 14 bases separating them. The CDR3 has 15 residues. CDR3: CAISELGKLGEKLFF. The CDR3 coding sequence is TGTGCCATCAGTGAGTTGGGTAAACTTGGGGAAAAACTGTTTTTT.

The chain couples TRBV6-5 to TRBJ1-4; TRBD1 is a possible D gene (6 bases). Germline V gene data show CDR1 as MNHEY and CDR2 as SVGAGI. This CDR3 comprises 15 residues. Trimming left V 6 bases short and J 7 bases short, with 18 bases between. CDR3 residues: CASSSLGGAAEKLFF. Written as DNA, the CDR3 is TGTGCCAGCAGCAGCCTGGGGGGCGCCGCTGAAAAACTGTTTTTT.

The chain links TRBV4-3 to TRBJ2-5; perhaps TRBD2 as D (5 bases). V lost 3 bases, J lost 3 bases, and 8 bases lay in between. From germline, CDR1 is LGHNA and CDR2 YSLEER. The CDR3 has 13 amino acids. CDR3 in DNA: TGCGCCAGCAGCCAGGGAGTAGAAGAGACCCAGTACTTC. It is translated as CASSQGVEETQYF.

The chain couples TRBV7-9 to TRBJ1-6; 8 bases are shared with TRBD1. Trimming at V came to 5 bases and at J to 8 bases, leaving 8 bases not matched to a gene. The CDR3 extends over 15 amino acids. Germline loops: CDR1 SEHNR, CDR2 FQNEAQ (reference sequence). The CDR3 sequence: CASSVGQGAHSPLHF. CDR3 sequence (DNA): TGTGCCAGCAGCGTAGGTCAGGGGGCGCATTCACCCCTCCACTTT.

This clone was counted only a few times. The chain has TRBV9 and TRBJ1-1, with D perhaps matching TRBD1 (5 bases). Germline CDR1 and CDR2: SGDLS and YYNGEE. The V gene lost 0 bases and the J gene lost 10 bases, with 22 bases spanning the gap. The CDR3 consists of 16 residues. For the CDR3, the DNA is TGTGCCAGCAGCGTAGGATCCAGCGGCTCGGGGGGTCGAGCTTTCTTT. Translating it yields CASSVGSSGSGGRAFF.